The 21 T cell receptor beta chains below were found in one sample sequenced in a study of T cells after yellow fever vaccination. TCRdb recomputed calls from the 5' RACE reads with MiXCR, one row per CDR3 protein. Of around 610,000 distinct CDR3 sequences in the sample, approximately 13% were seen once. The sequenced sample was PBMCs, obtained on the day of the yellow fever booster vaccination. All receptors derive from a man younger than 45 who received the YFV17D yellow fever vaccine.

V usage is TRBV6-5 and J usage is TRBJ2-3; the D is unclear. The germline V gene has CDR1 MNHEY and CDR2 SVGAGI. The CDR3 spans 17 residues. V was trimmed by 0 bases and J by 0 bases, leaving 13 bases between them. For the CDR3, the DNA is TGTGCCAGCAGTTACTCCCACCCGTCGGATAGCACAGATACGCAGTATTTT. Amino acid sequence: CASSYSHPSDSTDTQYF.

This clonotype showed up just a few times. V gene TRBV7-3 combines with J gene TRBJ2-1; D gene ambiguous. In germline, CDR1 is SGHTA, CDR2 FQGTGA. This CDR3 has 14 residues. V was trimmed by 5 bases and J by 0 bases, leaving 8 bases between them. This CDR3 reads CASSQVPSYNEQFF. The CDR3 DNA is TGTGCCAGCAGCCAGGTACCCTCCTACAATGAGCAGTTCTTC. Drawing the rest from reference TRBV7-3 and TRBJ2-1, the complete variable domain is GAGVSQTPSNKVTEKGKYVELRCDPISGHTALYWYRQSLGQGPEFLIYFQGTGAADDSGLPNDRFFAVRPEGSVSTLKIQRTERGDSAVYLCASSQVPSYNEQFFGPGTRLTVL.

The chain uses TRBV20-1 and TRBJ1-5; the D gene is possibly TRBD1 (6 bases). Trimming stripped 6 bases from V and 1 base from J, with 10 bases between. Germline values: CDR1 DFQATT, CDR2 SNEGSKA (reference sequence). There are 13 residues in the CDR3. CDR3 region: CSAKGESNQPQHF. CDR3 sequence (DNA): TGCAGTGCAAAGGGGGAAAGCAATCAGCCCCAGCATTTT.

This clonotype appeared many times. In DNA, the CDR3 is TGTGCCAGCAGCGGCGGGACTAGCAGTGCCTACGAGCAGTACTTC. Translated, it gives CASSGGTSSAYEQYF. This chain joins TRBV7-9 and TRBJ2-7, with 9 positions matching TRBD2. The germline V gene encodes CDR1 SEHNR and CDR2 FQNEAQ (reference sequence). The V segment lost 5 bases and the J segment 2 bases; nucleotides outside the gene matches: 7. The CDR3 sequence is 15 residues long.

The table lists this clonotype with many counts. A junction end diverges from the germline sequence, so it may reflect a read error. The genes are TRBV5-1 and TRBJ2-1, with D perhaps matching TRBD2 (5 bases). Germline V CDR1 and CDR2: SGHRS, YFSETQ. This CDR3 comprises 12 residues. This chain's CDR3 is CASSLLGDEQFF. The CDR3 coding sequence is TGTGCCAGCAGCCTTTTGGGAGATGAGCAGTTCTTC.

V usage is TRBV10-3 and J usage is TRBJ2-1; 11 bases fit TRBD1. The junction had 10 bases not matched to a gene; V was cut back by 10 bases and J by 8 bases. This CDR3 has 14 residues. Germline V gene data show CDR1 as ENHRY and CDR2 as SYGVKD. The CDR3 loop is CASQGQGGLDEQFF. In DNA form, the CDR3 reads TGTGCCAGCCAGGGACAGGGGGGGTTGGATGAGCAGTTCTTC.

This chain uses TRBV20-1 with TRBJ2-3, with 9 bases lining up with TRBD2. Trimming at V came to 2 bases and at J to 4 bases, leaving 10 bases not matched to a gene. Germline CDR1 is DFQATT and CDR2 is SNEGSKA (reference sequence). The CDR3 is 16 residues long. The DNA of the CDR3 is TGCAGTGCTAGAATGGCGGCGGGAGGGCCCTCAGATACGCAGTATTTT. This codes for CSARMAAGGPSDTQYF.

CDR3 in amino acids: CASSSYLTRNQPQHF. CDR3 nucleotide sequence: TGTGCCAGTAGTAGCTACCTTACTCGCAATCAGCCCCAGCATTTT. The chain combines TRBV19 with TRBJ1-5; D is unclear. This CDR3 spans 15 amino acids. V was shortened by 4 bases and J by 2 bases, with 12 bases between the two germline ends. Per germline, CDR1 LNHDA and CDR2 SQIVND (reference sequence).

This clonotype was seen a handful of times. The chain is built from TRBV15 and TRBJ1-1; 8 bases are a match to TRBD1. The CDR3 is 14 residues long. CDR1 is LNHNV, CDR2 YYDKDF, per germline (reference sequence). Germline trimming cut 3 bases from V and 7 bases from J; bases unmatched to any gene: 7. CDR3 nucleotide sequence: TGTGCCACCAGCAGGGAGACAGGGGTCGGTGAAGCTTTCTTT. Its protein product is CATSRETGVGEAFF. The full variable domain, its missing parts supplied by reference TRBV15 and TRBJ1-1, is DAMVIQNPRYQVTQFGKPVTLSCSQTLNHNVMYWYQQKSSQAPKLLFHYYDKDFNNEADTPDNFQSRRPNTSFCFLDIRSPGLGDTAMYLCATSRETGVGEAFFGQGTRLTVV.

This clonotype occurred many times. The CDR3 region has the DNA TGTGCCAGCAGCTTAGGCCTAGCGGGAGGCGAGACCCAGTACTTC. As protein: CASSLGLAGGETQYF. The V gene is TRBV7-3, the J gene TRBJ2-5; 11 bases agree with TRBD2. Trimming cost V 2 bases and J 5 bases; bases outside gene matches: 4. This CDR3 comprises 15 residues. Looked up from germline, CDR1 is SGHTA and CDR2 is FQGTGA.

The sample holds a few counts of this clonotype. This chain uses TRBV10-3 with TRBJ2-2, with 9 positions matching TRBD1. Germline values: CDR1 ENHRY, CDR2 SYGVKD. CDR3 size: 16 residues. J was trimmed by 4 bases and V by 4 bases; bases with no gene match: 7. CDR3 in amino acids: CAISGTGTGRTGELFF. The CDR3 region has the DNA TGTGCCATCAGTGGAACCGGGACAGGGCGCACCGGGGAGCTGTTTTTT.

The rearrangement links TRBV20-1 to TRBJ2-3; D is uncertain. V lost 3 bases and J lost 4, with 14 bases in between. This CDR3 has 14 residues. Germline V gene lookup returns CDR1 DFQATT and CDR2 SNEGSKA (reference sequence). The CDR3 coding sequence is TGCAGTGCTAGTGTATCGACTGTCTCAGATACGCAGTATTTT. Translated, it gives CSASVSTVSDTQYF.

This clonotype was counted between two and nine times. This rearrangement joins TRBV20-1 to TRBJ2-7, with 9 bases matching TRBD1. Losses at the gene ends were 1 base for V and 6 bases for J; bases not matched to a gene: 1. Germline loops: CDR1 DFQATT, CDR2 SNEGSKA (reference sequence). The CDR3 spans 12 residues. This CDR3 is CSARADRGEQYF. The CDR3 DNA reads as TGCAGTGCTAGAGCGGACAGGGGCGAGCAGTACTTC.

This clonotype was seen only a few times. The V and J genes are TRBV7-8 and TRBJ1-6; no reliable D call. Trimming cost V 1 base and J 9 bases, with 19 bases left between them. This CDR3 region has 17 residues. The germline gives CDR1 SGHVS, CDR2 FQNEAQ. The chain's CDR3 is CASSLEGWAGESSPLHF. The CDR3 region has the DNA TGTGCCAGCAGCTTAGAGGGATGGGCCGGGGAAAGTTCACCCCTCCACTTT.

In its sample, this clonotype was seen many times. The J gene is TRBJ2-5, the V gene TRBV7-2, with D perhaps assigned TRBD1 or TRBD2 (5 bases each). V was cut by 0 bases and J by 3 bases, with 11 bases left in between. CDR1 is SGHTA, CDR2 FQGNSA, per germline. The CDR3 contains 15 residues. This CDR3 is CASSLARDREETQYF. The CDR3 DNA is TGTGCCAGCAGCTTAGCCCGGGACCGTGAAGAGACCCAGTACTTC.

This clonotype was seen only a few times. The chain combines TRBV5-1 with TRBJ2-7; D may be TRBD2 (5 bases). The germline CDR1 and CDR2 sequences are SGHRS and YFSETQ. There are 14 residues in the CDR3. The V and J ends lost 4 bases and 3 bases respectively, with 14 bases between them. In nucleotides, the CDR3 is TGCGCCAGCAGCCAGGACGGAGGAATCTACGAGCAGTACTTC. Its protein is CASSQDGGIYEQYF.

V and J are TRBV20-1 and TRBJ2-1; the D gene is possibly TRBD2 (5 bases). In germline, CDR1 is DFQATT, CDR2 SNEGSKA (reference sequence). The CDR3 covers 17 residues. The V and J ends lost 2 bases and 0 bases respectively, with 17 bases between them. The DNA for the CDR3 is TGCAGTGCTAGACCGACTGGAGGTCGCGGCTCCTACAATGAGCAGTTCTTC. Translation: CSARPTGGRGSYNEQFF.

This clonotype was counted at least ten times. V and J are TRBV5-6 and TRBJ2-2; 9 bases match TRBD1. V lost 0 bases to trimming and J lost 5 bases; unmatched junction nucleotides: 8. Germline V gene data show CDR1 as SGHDT and CDR2 as YYEEEE. The CDR3 is 17 residues long. CDR3 DNA sequence: TGTGCCAGCAGCTTGGCGGGGACAGGGCGAAGGACCGGGGAGCTGTTTTTT. Protein product: CASSLAGTGRRTGELFF.

The V and J genes are TRBV9 and TRBJ1-2; a possible D gene is TRBD1 (5 bases). The germline V gene has CDR1 SGDLS and CDR2 YYNGEE. This CDR3 contains 12 residues. V was pared by 4 bases and J by 8 bases, with 12 bases between. DNA for the CDR3: TGTGCCAGCAGCACTCGACAGTTAGGCTACACCTTC. It translates to CASSTRQLGYTF.

The J gene is TRBJ2-7, the V gene TRBV18; D gene uncertain. CDR1 KGHSH and CDR2 LQKENI come from the germline V gene. There are 12 residues in the CDR3. V dropped 6 bases and J dropped 6 bases, with 12 bases sitting between them. This CDR3 reads CASSTRSGEQYF. The CDR3 DNA is TGTGCCAGCTCCACCCGCTCTGGCGAGCAGTACTTC.

This CDR3 reads CASSLSLPETDTQYF. Here the CDR3 DNA reads TGCGCCAGCAGCTTGAGTCTTCCCGAAACAGATACGCAGTATTTT. This chain joins TRBV5-1 and TRBJ2-3; D gene unclear. Germline CDR1 SGHRS, CDR2 YFSETQ. The V end was cut by 1 base, the J end by 3 bases, with 12 bases between. There are 15 residues in the CDR3.